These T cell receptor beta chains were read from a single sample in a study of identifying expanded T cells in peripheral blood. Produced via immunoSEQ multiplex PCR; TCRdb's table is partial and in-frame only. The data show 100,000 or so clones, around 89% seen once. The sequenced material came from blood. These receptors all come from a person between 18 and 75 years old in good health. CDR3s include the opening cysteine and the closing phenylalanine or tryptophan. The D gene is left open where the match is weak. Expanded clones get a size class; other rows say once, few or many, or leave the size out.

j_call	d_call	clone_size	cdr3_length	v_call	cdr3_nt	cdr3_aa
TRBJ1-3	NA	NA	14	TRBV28	TGTGCCAGCAGGGGCGCAGGGACTGGAAACACCATATATTTT	CASRGAGTGNTIYF
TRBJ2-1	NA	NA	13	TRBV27	TGTGCCAGCAGTCCCTACAAAGACAATGAGCAGTTCTTC	CASSPYKDNEQFF
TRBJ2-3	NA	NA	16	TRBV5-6	TGTGCCAGCAGCACGCCCGGTCTGGGTTTGGCAGATACGCAGTATTTT	CASSTPGLGLADTQYF
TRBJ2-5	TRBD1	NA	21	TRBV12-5	TGTGCTAGTGGTCTTGGTAGGGACAGGGGCTTCGGGGGGGACTTTGGCGAGACCCAGTACTTC	CASGLGRDRGFGGDFGETQYF
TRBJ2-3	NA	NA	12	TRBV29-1	TGCAGCGTCCCGGGACTCTCATCTACGCAGTATTTT	CSVPGLSSTQYF
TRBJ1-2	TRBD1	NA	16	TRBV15	TGTGCCACCAGCAGAGACCCGACAGGGGGCGAGGGTGGCTACACCTTC	CATSRDPTGGEGGYTF
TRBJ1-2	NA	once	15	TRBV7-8	TGTGCCAGCAGCTTATCCGGGACGGATCTCTATGGCTACACCTTC	CASSLSGTDLYGYTF
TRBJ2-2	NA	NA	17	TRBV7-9	TGTGCCAGCAGCCCTTATGGGGGAGGAACGAACACCGGGGAGCTGTTTTTT	CASSPYGGGTNTGELFF
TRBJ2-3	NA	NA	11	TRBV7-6	TGTGCCAGCAGCATTAGATATACGCAGTATTTT	CASSIRYTQYF
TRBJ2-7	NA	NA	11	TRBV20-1	TGCAGTGGGGGGCTTATTTACGAGCAGTACTTC	CSGGLIYEQYF
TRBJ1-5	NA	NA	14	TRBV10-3	TGTGCCATCAGTGAGTCTGAAAGCAATCAGCCCCAGCATTTT	CAISESESNQPQHF
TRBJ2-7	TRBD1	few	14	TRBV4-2	TGTGCCAGCAGCCAAGCGGGACAGAGCTACGAGCAGTACTTC	CASSQAGQSYEQYF
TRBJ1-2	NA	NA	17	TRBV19	TGTGCCAGTACCGTAAGGGGCAGAGGGGAGATCCTCTATGGCTACACCTTC	CASTVRGRGEILYGYTF
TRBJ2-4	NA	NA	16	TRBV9	TGTGCCAGCAGCGTAGTTCCAGGGGGAGGCAAAAACATTCAGTACTTC	CASSVVPGGGKNIQYF
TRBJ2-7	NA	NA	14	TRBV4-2	TGTGCCAGCAGCCAAACGAGGTCTGGGTACGAGCAGTACTTC	CASSQTRSGYEQYF
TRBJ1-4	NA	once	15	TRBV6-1	TGTGCCAGCAGGCAGGATTGGAGGTCTAATGAAAAACTGTTTTTT	CASRQDWRSNEKLFF
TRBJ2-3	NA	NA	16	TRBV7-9	TGTGCCAGCAGCTTAGTCAGCCACCCAGGCACAGATACGCAGTATTTT	CASSLVSHPGTDTQYF
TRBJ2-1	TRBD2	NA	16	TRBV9	TGTGCCAGCAGCGTTCGATTAGCGGGGGGCGACAATGAGCAGTTCTTC	CASSVRLAGGDNEQFF
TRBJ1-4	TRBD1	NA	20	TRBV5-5	TGTGCCAGCAGCTCGCGGCCCGGGACAGGGTGGATGGTCTATGATGAAAAACTGTTTTTT	CASSSRPGTGWMVYDEKLFF
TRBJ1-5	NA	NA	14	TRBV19	TGTGCCAGTAGTATTGCGGGGTTGGGTCAGCCCCAGCATTTT	CASSIAGLGQPQHF
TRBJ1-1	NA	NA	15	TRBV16	TGTGCCAGCAGCCAATCGTCTGTATTGGACCGTGGAGCTTTCTTT	CASSQSSVLDRGAFF
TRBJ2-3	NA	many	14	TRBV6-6	TGTGCCAGCAGTTACGGACGGAGCACAGATACGCAGTATTTT	CASSYGRSTDTQYF
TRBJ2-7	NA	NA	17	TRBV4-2	TGTGCCAGCAGCCAAGAGGGTGCCGGTTCTTTCTCCTACGAGCAGTACTTC	CASSQEGAGSFSYEQYF
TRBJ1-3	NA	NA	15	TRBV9	TGTGCCAGCAGCGTAGACCGAAGCTCTGGAAACACCATATATTTT	CASSVDRSSGNTIYF
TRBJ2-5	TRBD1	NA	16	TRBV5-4	TGTGCCAGCAGCGATCGGGACAGGGGGCGCGGAGAGACCCAGTACTTC	CASSDRDRGRGETQYF
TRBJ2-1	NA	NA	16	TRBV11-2	TGTGCCAGCAGCTTAGGGGCCGGGGGGCCCTTCCGGGAGCAGTTCTTC	CASSLGAGGPFREQFF
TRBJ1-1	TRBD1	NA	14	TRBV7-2	TGTGCCAGCAGCTTTGGACAGGGGCCCAATCAAGCTTTCTTT	CASSFGQGPNQAFF
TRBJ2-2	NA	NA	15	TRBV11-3	TGTGCCAGCAGCTTAGATCATGGAGTGAATGGGGAGCTGTTTTTT	CASSLDHGVNGELFF
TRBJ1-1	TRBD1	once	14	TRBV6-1	TGTGCCAGCGGGAACACCGGGACAGGTGCTAAGGCTTTCTTT	CASGNTGTGAKAFF
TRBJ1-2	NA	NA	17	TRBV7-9	TGTGCCAGCACAAAGGGGGGCGGAAGGGAACCTAACTATGGCTACACCTTC	CASTKGGGREPNYGYTF
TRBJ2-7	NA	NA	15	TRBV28	TGTGCCAGCAGGGGAGTTGTGGACATCTCCTACGAGCAGTACTTC	CASRGVVDISYEQYF
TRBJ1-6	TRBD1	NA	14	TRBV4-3	TGCGCCAGCAGGACAGGGGAGGATAATTCACCCCTCCACTTT	CASRTGEDNSPLHF
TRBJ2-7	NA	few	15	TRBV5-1	TGCGCCAGCAGTTTCTCACAGGGTCGCTCCTACGAGCAGTACTTC	CASSFSQGRSYEQYF
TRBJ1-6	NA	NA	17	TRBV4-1	TGCGCCAGCAGTCGCGCCGGACAGAGCTCCTATAATTCACCCCTCCACTTT	CASSRAGQSSYNSPLHF
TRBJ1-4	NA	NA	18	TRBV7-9	TGTGCCAGCAGCTTACCAACAAATAGACAGACCCGGGGTGAAAAACTGTTTTTT	CASSLPTNRQTRGEKLFF
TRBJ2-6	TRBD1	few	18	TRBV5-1	TGCGCCAGCAGCTTGGAAGGGGGCCAGAGCTCTGGGGCCAACGTCCTGACTTTC	CASSLEGGQSSGANVLTF
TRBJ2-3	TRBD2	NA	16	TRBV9	TGTGCCAGCAGCACTACTAGCGGGGGGCGGGGAGATACGCAGTATTTT	CASSTTSGGRGDTQYF
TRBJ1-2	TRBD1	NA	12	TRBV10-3	TGTGCCACACTATCGGGACAGGAGACCTACACCTTC	CATLSGQETYTF
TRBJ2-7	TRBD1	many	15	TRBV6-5	TGTGCCAGCAGCCCAGGCGTGGACAGGGGGTACGAGCAGTACTTC	CASSPGVDRGYEQYF
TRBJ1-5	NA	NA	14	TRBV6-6	TGTGCCAGCAGTTACTCAGGGTGGGATCAGCCCCAGCATTTT	CASSYSGWDQPQHF